Below are 22 T cell receptor beta chains sequenced from a single sample in a study of blood T cells in healthy people across ages. PCR was performed a second time for roughly 6 to 12 cycles using a sample-barcoded 5' primer and a J-beta primer mix. TCRdb used MiXCR to reprocess the 5' RACE reads, holding one entry per CDR3 protein. The sample gives about 1.4 million distinct CDR3 sequences, around 59% of which show up once; 6.5% to 8.5% is in the top ten. The material sequenced was blood. The receptors were sampled from a man between 18 and 29 years old in good health.

The V and J genes are TRBV20-1 and TRBJ1-5; 7 bases agree with TRBD1. The CDR3 sequence is 14 residues long. V trimming: 6 bases; J trimming: 7 bases; junction bases outside the gene matches: 12. Germline CDR1 is DFQATT and CDR2 is SNEGSKA (reference sequence). As DNA, the CDR3 is TGCAGTGCCGTCGGACAGGACGGTTGGCAGCCCCAGCATTTT. Amino acid sequence: CSAVGQDGWQPQHF.

V is TRBV20-1 and J is TRBJ2-1; maybe TRBD2 (5 bases). Germline CDR1 reads DFQATT; CDR2 reads SNEGSKA (reference sequence). This CDR3 has 13 amino acids. V was clipped by 3 bases and J by 9 bases, with 15 bases between them. In DNA form, the CDR3 reads TGCAGTGCTAGGTTCGCTAGCAGGAGTGAGCAGTTCTTC. Translating gives CSARFASRSEQFF.

The genes are TRBV11-2 and TRBJ2-1, with 9 positions matching TRBD2. J lost 0 bases, V lost 2 bases, and 14 bases had no gene match. The CDR3 totals 20 residues. Germline V gene data show CDR1 as SGHAT and CDR2 as FQNNGV. The CDR3 nucleotides read TGTGCCAGCAGCTTACTTTTGGCGGGGGGGCTCCCGAGCTCCTACAATGAGCAGTTCTTC. This gives the protein CASSLLLAGGLPSSYNEQFF.

The CDR3 loop reads CASSPRTPSSYEQYF. For the CDR3, the DNA is TGTGCCAGCAGCCCTAGGACACCGAGCTCCTACGAGCAGTACTTC. V is TRBV4-2 and J is TRBJ2-7; weak D call: TRBD1 (5 bases). There are 15 residues in the CDR3. V shed 4 bases and J shed 0 bases, with 13 bases lying between them. The germline V gene encodes CDR1 LGHNA and CDR2 YNFKEQ.

This clonotype was observed a single time. The J gene is TRBJ2-7, the V gene TRBV4-2; no firm D call. The J call may be wrong; the DNA end is better matched by TRBJ2-5. The CDR3 loop spans 14 amino acids. Germline CDR1 LGHNA, CDR2 YNFKEQ. In DNA form, the CDR3 reads TGTGCCAGCAGCCTCCCTGACGGACCGGGGACCCAGTACTTC. It translates to CASSLPDGPGTQYF.

This sequence joins TRBV5-1 and TRBJ2-7; D uncertain. Trimming shortened V by 0 bases and J by 3 bases, and 7 bases separated the two germline ends. CDR1 SGHRS and CDR2 YFSETQ come from the germline V gene. This CDR3 comprises 13 residues. The CDR3 region has the DNA TGCGCCAGCAGCTTGGTTAGCTACTACGAGCAGTACTTC. It yields the protein CASSLVSYYEQYF.

The chain recombines TRBV6-6 with TRBJ1-1, with 12 positions matching TRBD1. After removal of 5 bases from V and 4 bases from J, the junction contained 11 bases not matched to a gene. The CDR3 extends over 17 amino acids. Germline CDR1 is MNHNY and CDR2 is SVGAGI (reference sequence). The CDR3 sequence is CASSPLRDRGPLTEAFF. DNA of the CDR3: TGTGCCAGCAGTCCCCTCAGGGACAGGGGGCCGCTCACTGAAGCTTTCTTT.

This clonotype was counted only a few times. The genes are TRBV29-1 and TRBJ2-7, with D maybe TRBD1 (5 bases). Germline CDR1 reads SQVTM; CDR2 reads ANQGSEA. Trimming cost V 1 base and J 5 bases, with 21 bases left between them. This CDR3 has 16 amino acids. The CDR3 DNA reads TGCAGCGTTGAAGCGGTGGGCCAAGGGGTTTTGAACGAGCAGTACTTC. The encoded protein is CSVEAVGQGVLNEQYF.

This CDR3 reads CSAGNPGTSSSTDTQYF. DNA for the CDR3: TGCAGTGCTGGAAACCCCGGGACTAGCTCTAGCACAGATACGCAGTATTTT. The gene calls are TRBV20-1 and TRBJ2-3; 9 bases map to TRBD2. The CDR3 contains 17 residues. Trimming at V came to 5 bases and at J to 0 bases, leaving 12 bases not matched to a gene. Germline CDR1 DFQATT, CDR2 SNEGSKA (reference sequence).

The chain employs TRBV11-2 and TRBJ2-3, with 10 positions matching TRBD2. The CDR3 has 15 amino acids. V lost 5 bases, J lost 5 bases, and 7 bases stayed unmatched. CDR1 and CDR2 from the germline V gene are SGHAT and FQNNGV. CDR3 loop: CASSRSGRVGDTQYF. The CDR3 nucleotides are TGTGCCAGCAGCAGGAGCGGGAGGGTGGGAGATACGCAGTATTTT.

This clonotype appeared a single time. Written as DNA, the CDR3 is TGTGCCAGCAGCCAGGGCGGAGTTACGCAGTATTTT. Translated, it gives CASSQGGVTQYF. The V and J genes are TRBV3-1 and TRBJ2-3, with D hard to call. The V end lost 3 bases, the J end lost 8 bases, and 9 bases lay between the germline ends. CDR1 LGHDT and CDR2 YNNKEL come from the germline V gene (reference sequence). This CDR3 is built from 12 residues.

J is TRBJ2-3 and V is TRBV5-1; 14 bases map to TRBD2. Germline V gene lookup returns CDR1 SGHRS and CDR2 YFSETQ. The V segment lost 0 bases and the J segment 5 bases; nucleotides outside the gene matches: 5. The CDR3 length is 17 residues. In nucleotides, the CDR3 is TGCGCCAGCAGCTTGGTGGGACTAGCGGGAGTTGGAGATACGCAGTATTTT. The encoded protein is CASSLVGLAGVGDTQYF.

This chain joins TRBV19 and TRBJ1-6; D gene unclear. Germline CDR1 LNHDA, CDR2 SQIVND (reference sequence). The CDR3 is 14 residues long. V was pared by 3 bases and J by 3 bases, with 6 bases between. DNA for the CDR3: TGTGCCAGTAGTATCGGGGACTATAATTCACCCCTCCACTTT. It specifies CASSIGDYNSPLHF.

The chain joins TRBV4-3 to TRBJ1-4; D remains ambiguous. The CDR3 length is 14 residues. Germline values: CDR1 LGHNA, CDR2 YSLEER. V was clipped by 0 bases and J by 8 bases, with 10 bases between them. This chain's CDR3 is CASSQDRGKEKLFF. The CDR3 region has the DNA TGCGCCAGCAGCCAAGACAGAGGCAAGGAAAAACTGTTTTTT.

The V and J genes are TRBV6-2 or TRBV6-3 and TRBJ1-1, with D unclear. The CDR3 loop spans 14 amino acids. The ends were cut back, 4 bases at V and 7 bases at J, with 16 bases in the middle. CDR1 and CDR2 from the germline V gene are MNHEY and SVGEGT. The CDR3 loop is CASSLVPGALEAFF. CDR3 coding DNA: TGTGCCAGCAGTTTAGTCCCAGGCGCCCTTGAAGCTTTCTTT.

The J gene is TRBJ2-1, the V gene TRBV29-1, with D unresolved. Trimming cost V 4 bases and J 4 bases, with 11 bases left between them. Germline values: CDR1 SQVTM, CDR2 ANQGSEA. This CDR3 has 13 residues. CDR3 amino acids: CSVVRPWYNEQFF. CDR3 in DNA: TGCAGCGTTGTCAGACCCTGGTACAATGAGCAGTTCTTC.

V gene TRBV6-2 or TRBV6-3 combines with J gene TRBJ2-7; maybe TRBD1 (6 bases). The CDR3 length is 12 residues. Trimming stripped 6 bases from V and 6 bases from J, with 12 bases between. CDR1 is MNHEY, CDR2 SVGEGT, per germline. CDR3 sequence reads: CASSQTGIEQYF. In nucleotides, the CDR3 is TGTGCCAGCAGCCAAACAGGGATCGAGCAGTACTTC.

The rearrangement links TRBV6-1 to TRBJ2-6, with TRBD1 matching 8 bases. Germline CDR1 MNHNS, CDR2 SASEGT. This CDR3 has 21 amino acids. V gave up 2 bases and J gave up 0 bases; unmatched junction bases: 15. CDR3 DNA: TGTGCCAGCAGTGAACCACAGGACAGGGCTTTACTCTTCTCTGGGGCCAACGTCCTGACTTTC. Translation gives CASSEPQDRALLFSGANVLTF.

In its sample, this clonotype was seen a few times. The rearrangement links TRBV29-1 to TRBJ2-1; 9 bases match TRBD2. CDR1 and CDR2 from the germline V gene are SQVTM and ANQGSEA. This CDR3 has 14 residues. The J segment lost 9 bases and the V segment lost 3 bases, leaving 9 bases of the junction unmatched. Here the CDR3 reads CSVEFAGGWGEQFF. The CDR3 nucleotides read TGCAGCGTTGAGTTCGCGGGAGGGTGGGGTGAGCAGTTCTTC.

This clonotype was detected only a few times. The V call is TRBV27, the J call TRBJ2-1; D is possibly TRBD2 (5 bases). Per the germline V gene, CDR1 is MNHEY and CDR2 is SMNVEV (reference sequence). V dropped 5 bases and J dropped 5 bases, with 13 bases sitting between them. This CDR3 is 14 amino acids long. The CDR3, as DNA: TGTGCCAGCAGTGTAGGACTTACAAACAATGAGCAGTTCTTC. Amino acid sequence: CASSVGLTNNEQFF.

CDR3 coding DNA: TGTGCCAGCAGTCAAGGGACATGGGGTGAGCAGTACTTC. Encoded protein: CASSQGTWGEQYF. The V gene is TRBV2, the J gene TRBJ2-7; D might be TRBD1 (6 bases). Germline V CDR1 and CDR2: SNHLY, FYNNEI. Trimming cost V 5 bases and J 7 bases, with 15 bases left between them. This CDR3 contains 13 residues.

The J gene is TRBJ1-1, the V gene TRBV4-1; D gene uncertain. V lost 3 bases, J lost 10 bases, and 15 bases lay in between. This CDR3 has 13 amino acids. Germline CDR1 is MGHRA and CDR2 is YSYEKL. CDR3 DNA: TGCGCCAGCAGCCACTCCGGTGGGATGGTAGCTTTCTTT. Its protein is CASSHSGGMVAFF.